This TCR beta chain was found in a study of PD-L1 blockade in urothelial cancer. A spike-in of synthetic TCR analog templates was added to each PCR. Assay: immunoSEQ multiplex PCR; the TCRdb copy retains only in-frame clones and omits some. The sample lists just under 30,000 clones; over 75% were seen once. V lost 5 bases and J lost 4; bases outside the gene matches: 7. Germline CDR1 MNHEY, CDR2 SMNVEV (reference sequence). The CDR3 sequence is 15 residues long. Specimen: PBMCs, collected around atezolizumab (anti-PD-L1) treatment. The chain uses TRBV27 and TRBJ2-7; 11 nucleotides agree with TRBD1. This TCR derives from a man in his forties or fifties with urothelial cancer. CDR3 loop: CASSQTGTGGYEQYF. The CDR3 nucleotides read TGTGCCAGCAGTCAGACCGGGACAGGGGGGTACGAGCAGTACTTC.